The 17 T cell receptor beta chains below come from one sample, sequenced in a study of T cell clusters in autoimmune cytopenias. Approximately 36,000 genome equivalents of blood DNA were amplified for TRB. One tube held mixed TRB-A and TRB-B primer pools for touch-down PCR. Reprocessing the multiplex PCR reads, TCRdb reports a single entry for every CDR3 protein and omits DNA. Its table records around 2,200 distinct CDR3 sequences. The same data also contributed to another study, on T cell repertoires in aging, cancer and after chemotherapy.

Input material: peripheral blood. The receptor set was obtained from a human donor with an autoimmune cytopenia or autoimmune hepatitis (not recorded which).

This clonotype is labeled medium-sized based on frequency. The V and J genes are TRBV24-1 and TRBJ2-3; TCRdb designates TRBD1, a call that cannot be tested without DNA. The CDR3 runs 15 residues. Germline CDR1 reads KGHDR; CDR2 reads SFDVKD. CDR3 region: CATSDLMGDTDTQYF.

This clonotype shows up as medium-sized by frequency. The chain employs TRBV12-3 or TRBV12-4 and TRBJ2-2; the D gene TCRdb calls, TRBD1, cannot be checked with no DNA. This CDR3 spans 16 amino acids. Here the CDR3 reads CASSHGADLNTGELFF.

By frequency, this clonotype registers medium-sized (0.01 to 0.1%). The chain combines TRBV15 with TRBJ1-6; as DNA is missing, the TRBD1 call by TCRdb cannot be tested. The CDR3 is 15 residues long. Germline V CDR1 and CDR2: LNHNV, YYDKDF (reference sequence). Here the CDR3 reads CATSSGQGESSPLHF.

Judged by frequency, this clonotype is large. The chain employs TRBV29-1 and TRBJ2-5; the D call from TCRdb, TRBD1, cannot be confirmed without DNA. The CDR3 is 11 amino acids. CDR1 is SQVTM and CDR2 is ANQGSEA in the germline V gene. The CDR3 here is CSVQTGDTQYF. Full variable domain (rest looked up from reference TRBV29-1 and TRBJ2-5): SAVISQKPSRDICQRGTSLTIQCQVDSQVTMMFWYRQQPGQSLTLIATANQGSEATYESGFVIDKFPISRPNLTFSTLTVSNMSPEDSSIYLCSVQTGDTQYFGPGTRLLVL.

The rearrangement joins TRBV28 to TRBJ2-7; TCRdb gives TRBD1 as the D gene, but with no DNA this cannot be confirmed. From germline, CDR1 is MDHEN and CDR2 SYDVKM. The CDR3 spans 17 residues. This CDR3 is CASNPGDGGKTSYEQYF.

The chain joins TRBV24-1 to TRBJ2-2; absent DNA, TCRdb's TRBD2 call cannot be checked. Germline CDR1 and CDR2: KGHDR and SFDVKD. The CDR3 is 16 residues long. CDR3 region: CATSDLPGRGAGELFF.

This chain uses TRBV12-3 or TRBV12-4 with TRBJ2-7. This CDR3 is built from 15 residues. CDR3 amino acids: CASSFSAGGSYEQYF.

The chain recombines TRBV28 with TRBJ2-5; lacking DNA, the TRBD1 call made by TCRdb goes unchecked. The CDR3 loop spans 15 amino acids. Germline V gives CDR1 MDHEN, CDR2 SYDVKM. The chain's CDR3 is CASSFVRAYQETQYF. The entire variable domain, with the rest obtained from reference TRBV28 and TRBJ2-5, is as follows: DVKVTQSSRYLVKRTGEKVFLECVQDMDHENMFWYRQDPGLGLRLIYFSYDVKMKEKGDIPEGYSVSREKKERFSLILESASTNQTSMYLCASSFVRAYQETQYFGPGTRLLVL.

The V call is TRBV11-2, the J call TRBJ2-1; absent DNA, TCRdb's TRBD2 call cannot be checked. This CDR3 region has 15 residues. In germline, CDR1 is SGHAT, CDR2 FQNNGV. The CDR3 loop is CASSRKSGTYNEQFF.

This clonotype is medium-sized by frequency. This chain links TRBV29-1 with TRBJ1-1. The CDR3 runs 11 residues. The germline CDR1 and CDR2 sequences are SQVTM and ANQGSEA. CDR3 sequence reads: CSVALGTEAFF.

This clonotype is large by frequency. This chain connects TRBV29-1 to TRBJ2-3; the D call of TRBD1 rests on TCRdb alone, since no DNA is present to check it. The CDR3 is made up of 14 amino acids. From germline, CDR1 is SQVTM and CDR2 ANQGSEA. CDR3 amino acids: CSVARVHPGGTQYF.

The V and J genes are TRBV7-2 and TRBJ2-3. Germline V CDR1 and CDR2: SGHTA, FQGNSA. The CDR3 extends over 13 amino acids. CDR3 in amino acids: CASSAQSTDTQYF.

This chain uses TRBV5-1 with TRBJ2-1; as DNA is missing, the TRBD1 call by TCRdb cannot be tested. The CDR3 sequence is 14 residues long. From germline, CDR1 is SGHRS and CDR2 YFSETQ. The CDR3 sequence is CASSPGGQVNEQFF.

The rearrangement joins TRBV19 to TRBJ1-5. The CDR3 is 15 amino acids. Germline CDR1 and CDR2: LNHDA and SQIVND (reference sequence). CDR3: CASSMGGTGNQPQHF.

This rearrangement joins TRBV6-6 to TRBJ2-5; TCRdb names TRBD2, which stays unverified in the absence of DNA. This CDR3 has 16 residues. CDR1 is MNHNY, CDR2 SVGAGI, per germline (reference sequence). This chain's CDR3 is CASNQREGPRSETQYF.

This clonotype counts as medium-sized by frequency. The rearrangement links TRBV6-6 to TRBJ2-3; absent DNA, TCRdb's TRBD2 call cannot be checked. The CDR3 has 15 residues. Per the germline V gene, CDR1 is MNHNY and CDR2 is SVGAGI (reference sequence). The CDR3 here is CASRPGTSGGNTQYF.

This clonotype ranks as large in terms of frequency. The J gene is TRBJ2-2, the V gene TRBV29-1; absent DNA, TCRdb's TRBD1 call cannot be checked. CDR3 length: 13 residues. Germline V gene data show CDR1 as SQVTM and CDR2 as ANQGSEA. The CDR3 region is CSGGTGGTGELFF.